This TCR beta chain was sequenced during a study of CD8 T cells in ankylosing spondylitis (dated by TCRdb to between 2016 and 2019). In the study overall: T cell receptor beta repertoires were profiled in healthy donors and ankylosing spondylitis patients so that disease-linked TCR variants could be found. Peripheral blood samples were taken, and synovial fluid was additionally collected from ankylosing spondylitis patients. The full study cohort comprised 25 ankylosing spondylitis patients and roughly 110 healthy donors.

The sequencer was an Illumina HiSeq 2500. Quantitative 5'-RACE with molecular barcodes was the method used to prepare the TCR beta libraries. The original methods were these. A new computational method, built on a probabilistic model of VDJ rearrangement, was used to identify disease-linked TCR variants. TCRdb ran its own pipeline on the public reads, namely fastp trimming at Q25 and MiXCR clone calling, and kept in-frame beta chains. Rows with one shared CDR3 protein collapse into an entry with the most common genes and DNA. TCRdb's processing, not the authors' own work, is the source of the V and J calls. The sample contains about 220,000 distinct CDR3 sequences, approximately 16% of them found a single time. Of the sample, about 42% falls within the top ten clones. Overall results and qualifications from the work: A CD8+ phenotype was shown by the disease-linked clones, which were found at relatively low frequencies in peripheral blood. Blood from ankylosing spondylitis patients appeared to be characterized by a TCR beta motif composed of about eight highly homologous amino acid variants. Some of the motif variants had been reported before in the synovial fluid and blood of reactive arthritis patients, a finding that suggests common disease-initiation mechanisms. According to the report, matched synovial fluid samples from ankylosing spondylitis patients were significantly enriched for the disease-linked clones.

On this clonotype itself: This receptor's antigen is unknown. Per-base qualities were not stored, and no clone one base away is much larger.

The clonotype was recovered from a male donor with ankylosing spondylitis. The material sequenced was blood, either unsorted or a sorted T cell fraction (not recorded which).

The DNA sequence is TGTGCCAGCAGTTTAGGGAGGCCCGGGACTAGCTGGGATGAGCAGTTCTTC. Its coded protein is CASSLGRPGTSWDEQFF. Here the chain combines TRBV28 and TRBJ2-1, and 9 junction bases match TRBD2. Per the germline V gene, MDHEN is the CDR1 and SYDVKM is the CDR2. The V end gives up 2 bases and the J end 8 bases, leaving 13 bases in the junction not matched to a gene. The CDR3 contains 17 residues, cysteine and phenylalanine counted. The read is trimmed to its CDR3 DNA, 51 bases read in frame from base 1.